This T cell receptor (beta chain) came from a study of cytomegalovirus exposure and HLA in healthy donors. Sequencing was performed with immunoSEQ multiplex PCR; in TCRdb, only in-frame clones are kept and a portion is missing. The repertoire holds 200,000 to 250,000 clones, with over 75% as singletons. CDR3 length: 15 residues. The ends were cut back, 2 bases at V and 2 bases at J, with 11 bases in the middle. CDR1 and CDR2 (germline): SNHLY, FYNNEI. The chain couples TRBV2 to TRBJ2-3; TRBD2 might be the D (6 bases). Specimen: PBMCs. The TCR originated in a woman aged 18-29 years in good health and CMV-seropositive. The CDR3 loop is CASSEPLAYTDTQYF. The CDR3 DNA reads as TGTGCCAGCAGTGAACCTCTAGCGTACACAGATACGCAGTATTTT.